Listed below are T cell receptor beta chains from one sample, sequenced in a study of control samples from healthy donors and cancer patients. Measured with immunoSEQ multiplex PCR; TCRdb has only the in-frame clones, and not every one. The sample shows 150,000 to 200,000 clones, about nine tenths of them seen only once. Sequencing was carried out using blood. The receptors come from a woman in her twenties or thirties in good health. Both conserved end residues are part of each CDR3. The D gene is left open where the match is weak. The size entry is marked missing in some rows and otherwise reads once, few, many or a size class.

TRBV12-5	NA	NA	TRBJ1-1	TGTGCTAGTGGTTTGGGGGCAGGCACTGAAGCTTTCTTT	CASGLGAGTEAFF
TRBV9	TRBD2	NA	TRBJ2-1	TGTGCCAGCAGCCCTCGGACTAGCGGGGATTACAATGAGCAGTTCTTC	CASSPRTSGDYNEQFF
TRBV19	TRBD1	NA	TRBJ2-7	TGTGCCAGTAGTATGGAAGGACAGGGATCCTACGAGCAGTACTTC	CASSMEGQGSYEQYF
TRBV6-5	TRBD2	NA	TRBJ2-1	TGTGCCAGCAGTTACTCGTGGACTAGCGGCTACAATGAGCAGTTCTTC	CASSYSWTSGYNEQFF
TRBV20-1	NA	once	TRBJ1-5	TGCAGTGCTAGTAGGCAGAATCAGCCCCAGCATTTT	CSASRQNQPQHF
TRBV5-5	NA	NA	TRBJ1-5	TGTGCCAGCAGCTTGGGGGCAGGGACGGGCAATCAGCCCCAGCATTTT	CASSLGAGTGNQPQHF
TRBV7-9	NA	NA	TRBJ2-7	TGTGCCAGCAGCTTAGCGTCTCCGGCCTACGAGCAGTACTTC	CASSLASPAYEQYF
TRBV29-1	TRBD1	NA	TRBJ1-2	TGCAGCGTTGCCGGGACAGGTCGGTATGGCTACACCTTC	CSVAGTGRYGYTF
TRBV3-1/TRBV3-2	NA	once	TRBJ2-7	TGTGCCAGCAGCCAAGGGCAGGGCCCGACCTACGAGCAGTACTTC	CASSQGQGPTYEQYF
TRBV7-2	TRBD1	NA	TRBJ1-3	TGTGCCAGCAGCTCAGGGGGTGGAAACACCATATATTTT	CASSSGGGNTIYF
TRBV19	TRBD2	NA	TRBJ2-5	TGTGCCAGTAGACTAGCGGGGGAAGAGACCCAGTACTTC	CASRLAGEETQYF
TRBV7-8	TRBD1	NA	TRBJ1-2	TGTGCCAGCAGCGAGACAGGGAAGGCGGGCGGCTACACCTTC	CASSETGKAGGYTF
TRBV7-2	TRBD2	NA	TRBJ2-1	TGTGCCAGCAGCTTAGAGGGGACTAGCGGCAATGAGCAGTTCTTC	CASSLEGTSGNEQFF
TRBV7-2	NA	NA	TRBJ2-5	TGTGCCAGCAGCTTGGGCAGGGCCGAGACCCAGTACTTC	CASSLGRAETQYF
TRBV15	TRBD1	NA	TRBJ2-1	TGTGCCACCAGCAGCGGACAGGGGGCTTACAATGAGCAGTTCTTC	CATSSGQGAYNEQFF
TRBV7-9	NA	NA	TRBJ1-1	TGTGCCAGCAGCTTAGATAGGGTGAACACTGAAGCTTTCTTT	CASSLDRVNTEAFF
TRBV19	TRBD1	NA	TRBJ2-2	TGTGCCAGTACCCCCCAGGGGGCCACCGGGGAGCTGTTTTTT	CASTPQGATGELFF
TRBV24-1	NA	few	TRBJ1-2	TGTGCCACCAGTGATACCGGGACAACCTATGGCTACACCTTC	CATSDTGTTYGYTF
TRBV6-6	NA	NA	TRBJ1-5	TGTGCCAGCAGTGACCGCAACAATCAGCCCCAGCATTTT	CASSDRNNQPQHF
TRBV11-3	NA	once	TRBJ1-1	TGTGCCAGCAGCTTAGCCAACACTGAAGCTTTCTTT	CASSLANTEAFF
TRBV2	NA	NA	TRBJ1-1	TGTGCCAGCACCAACAGGGCGTTCACTGAAGCTTTCTTT	CASTNRAFTEAFF
TRBV2	NA	few	TRBJ2-1	TGTGCCAGCAGTGACCGAGCGGTGAGCTCCTACAATGAGCAGTTCTTC	CASSDRAVSSYNEQFF
TRBV12-3/TRBV12-4	NA	NA	TRBJ1-4	TGTGCCAGCAGTTTGTCAGGGGATGAAAAACTGTTTTTT	CASSLSGDEKLFF
TRBV19	TRBD2	NA	TRBJ2-1	TGTGCCAGTAGTATGCCCAGCGGGGCCTACAATGAGCAGTTCTTC	CASSMPSGAYNEQFF
TRBV6-5	NA	NA	TRBJ1-1	TGTGCCAGCAGTTCCCGCCAGGGTGTCACGAACACTGAAGCTTTCTTT	CASSSRQGVTNTEAFF
TRBV24-1	TRBD2	NA	TRBJ2-1	TGTGCCACCAGTGAGGGGTTAGCGGGGGCGGGTGAGCAGTTCTTC	CATSEGLAGAGEQFF
TRBV19	TRBD1	NA	TRBJ2-2	TGTGCCAGTAAGGTGGTAGGGACAGGGTACACCGGGGAGCTGTTTTTT	CASKVVGTGYTGELFF
TRBV12-5	TRBD2	once	TRBJ2-1	TGTGCTAGTGGTTTCTTCCTAGCGGGGAATGAGCAGTTCTTC	CASGFFLAGNEQFF